These T cell receptor beta chains were read from a single sample in a study of blood T cell repertoires in COVID-19. The protocol was immunoSEQ multiplex PCR, while the TCRdb copy is restricted to in-frame clones and leaves out a portion. The repertoire holds 120,000 or so clones, 75% to 85% seen once, with 9% to 14% in the top ten. The sequencing sample was made of peripheral blood. These receptors were obtained from a human donor in a cohort sampled during active COVID-19. CDR3s include the opening cysteine and the closing phenylalanine or tryptophan. The order of the fields is V gene, clone size, D gene, J gene, CDR3 protein, CDR3 DNA. The D gene is left open where the match is weak. Rows may omit the clone size; those that give it use once, few, many or a size class.

TRBV4-1,NA,TRBD1,TRBJ1-2,CASSQQQGSPSYGYTF,TGCGCCAGCAGCCAACAACAGGGGTCCCCTTCCTATGGCTACACCTTC
TRBV7-2,NA,TRBD2,TRBJ2-3,CASSLGASGGEDTQYF,TGTGCCAGCAGCTTAGGCGCTAGCGGGGGGGAAGATACGCAGTATTTT
TRBV5-1,NA,TRBD1,TRBJ1-2,CASSLGQGFYGYTF,TGCGCCAGCAGCTTGGGACAGGGGTTCTATGGCTACACCTTC
TRBV7-2,NA,NA,TRBJ1-1,CASSLGQGIAAFF,TGTGCCAGCAGCTTAGGGCAGGGGATCGCAGCTTTCTTT
TRBV7-9,many,NA,TRBJ1-6,CASSIQGGNSPLHF,TGTGCCAGCAGCATCCAGGGTGGTAATTCACCCCTCCACTTT
TRBV5-4,NA,TRBD2,TRBJ2-7,CASSLGTSGGYEQYF,TGTGCCAGCAGCTTAGGGACTAGCGGGGGCTACGAGCAGTACTTC
TRBV6-2/TRBV6-3,NA,NA,TRBJ1-2,CASSRDVDSRGGYTF,TGTGCCAGCAGTCGCGATGTGGACAGTAGGGGCGGCTACACCTTC
TRBV5-4,NA,NA,TRBJ2-2,CASSFWLADGELFF,TGTGCCAGCAGCTTTTGGTTAGCCGATGGGGAGCTGTTTTTT
TRBV5-1,NA,NA,TRBJ2-3,CASRWTLTSTDTQYF,TGCGCCAGCAGATGGACTCTCACTAGCACAGATACGCAGTATTTT
TRBV7-8,NA,TRBD2,TRBJ2-2,CASSFLWGGGMELFF,TGTGCCAGCAGCTTCCTATGGGGCGGGGGGATGGAGCTGTTTTTT
TRBV6-5,NA,TRBD1,TRBJ2-7,CASSYGGQGPSYEQYF,TGTGCCAGCAGTTACGGTGGACAGGGGCCCTCCTACGAGCAGTACTTC
TRBV25-1,once,TRBD2,TRBJ2-7,CASSLNSGGTEQYF,TGTGCCAGCAGTCTGAATAGCGGGGGGACCGAGCAGTACTTC
TRBV4-2,once,NA,TRBJ1-1,CASSQQEETEAFF,TGTGCCAGCAGCCAACAGGAGGAGACTGAAGCTTTCTTT
TRBV4-1,NA,NA,TRBJ1-1,CASSHPGRGTEAFF,TGCGCCAGCAGCCACCCAGGTAGGGGGACTGAAGCTTTCTTT
TRBV28,NA,TRBD1,TRBJ2-7,CASSSGQASYEQYF,TGTGCCAGCAGTTCGGGACAGGCCTCCTACGAGCAGTACTTC
TRBV11-2,once,TRBD2,TRBJ2-7,CASSLEYLAGALEQYF,TGTGCCAGCAGCTTAGAGTATCTAGCGGGGGCCCTCGAGCAGTACTTC
TRBV7-9,NA,TRBD1,TRBJ1-3,CATRQGPSGNTIYF,TGTGCCACCAGACAGGGGCCGTCGGGAAACACCATATATTTT
TRBV7-9,once,NA,TRBJ1-4,CASSLAPSVISTNEKLFF,TGTGCCAGCAGCTTAGCCCCGTCCGTTATCTCAACTAATGAAAAACTGTTTTTT
TRBV5-1,NA,NA,TRBJ1-2,CASSLGQVGYTF,TGCGCCAGCAGCTTGGGTCAGGTCGGCTACACCTTC
TRBV5-1,once,TRBD1,TRBJ1-2,CASSPTGTENYGYTF,TGCGCCAGCAGCCCCACCGGGACAGAGAACTATGGCTACACCTTC
TRBV21-1,NA,NA,TRBJ2-1,CASSPQTMGGPSGGAFDEQFF,TGTGCCAGCAGCCCCCAAACAATGGGGGGACCTAGCGGGGGGGCGTTCGATGAGCAGTTCTTC
TRBV4-3,NA,TRBD2,TRBJ2-1,CASSQDGRVDEQFF,TGCGCCAGCAGCCAAGATGGGAGGGTGGATGAGCAGTTCTTC
TRBV9,NA,TRBD1,TRBJ2-5,CASSPGDRAFQETQYF,TGTGCCAGCAGCCCCGGGGACAGGGCCTTCCAAGAGACCCAGTACTTC
TRBV18,NA,NA,TRBJ2-3,CASSPPSGSTDTQYF,TGTGCCAGCTCACCACCGTCGGGGTCCACAGATACGCAGTATTTT
TRBV10-2,NA,TRBD2,TRBJ2-3,CASRSGTSVDTQYF,TGCGCCAGCAGGTCCGGGACTAGCGTAGATACGCAGTATTTT
TRBV9,NA,NA,TRBJ2-3,CASSVFESTDTQYF,TGTGCCAGCAGCGTCTTCGAGAGCACAGATACGCAGTATTTT
TRBV6-6,NA,NA,TRBJ2-2,CASSYFAGSNTGELFF,TGTGCCAGCAGTTACTTCGCGGGGAGTAACACCGGGGAGCTGTTTTTT